These 32 T cell receptor beta chains share one sample of origin, sequenced in a study of OX40 agonist ivuxolimab in advanced cancers. TCRdb's table, derived via immunoSEQ multiplex PCR, lists solely in-frame clones and lacks some. Of 50,000 or so clones in the sample, 81% are singletons; the top ten hold over 0.7%. Sequencing used CD4+ or CD8+ T cells sorted from blood, obtained in a trial of the OX40 agonist ivuxolimab. The receptors originated from an adult with an advanced solid tumor such as melanoma, head and neck, liver or kidney cancer.

This clone occurred once. The gene calls are TRBV7-6 and TRBJ1-5; no firm D call. Trimming removed 5 bases at V and 0 bases at J, with 8 bases between. Per germline, CDR1 SGHVS and CDR2 FNYEAQ. The CDR3 consists of 14 residues. CDR3 sequence reads: CASSPAASNQPQHF. The CDR3 nucleotides are TGTGCCAGCAGCCCGGCAGCTAGCAATCAGCCCCAGCATTTT.

The gene calls are TRBV29-1 and TRBJ2-7; possibly TRBD1 for D (6 bases). CDR1 SQVTM and CDR2 ANQGSEA come from the germline V gene. This CDR3 is built from 14 residues. Trimming removed 3 bases from V and 0 bases from J, with 12 bases in between. The DNA of the CDR3 is TGCAGCGTTGACACAGGGTTGGGCTCCTACGAGCAGTACTTC. Its protein product is CSVDTGLGSYEQYF.

V is TRBV6-5 and J is TRBJ2-3, with 7 bases that match TRBD1. The CDR3 has 13 residues. The V and J ends lost 7 bases and 1 base, in that order; junction bases with no gene match: 2. CDR1 MNHEY and CDR2 SVGAGI come from the germline V gene. The CDR3 DNA follows: TGTGCCAGCAAAGGACAGGGCACAGATACGCAGTATTTT. This translates into CASKGQGTDTQYF.

This rearrangement joins TRBV6-6 to TRBJ1-2; the match to TRBD1 covers 9 bases. The CDR3 runs 14 residues. Germline CDR1 is MNHNY and CDR2 is SVGAGI (reference sequence). V was pared by 10 bases and J by 6 bases, with 12 bases of the junction left unmatched. The CDR3 reads CATHRDREFHGYTF. The CDR3 bases are TGTGCCACACACCGGGACAGGGAATTTCATGGCTACACCTTC.

The chain has TRBV7-8 and TRBJ2-3; a possible D gene is TRBD1 (5 bases). Deletions cut 2 bases from V and 2 bases from J, with 8 bases between. CDR1 SGHVS and CDR2 FQNEAQ come from the germline V gene. The CDR3 runs to 14 residues. The DNA for the CDR3 is TGTGCCAGCAGCTTACAGGGTAACACAGATACGCAGTATTTT. Translated: CASSLQGNTDTQYF.

The chain employs TRBV15 and TRBJ2-7; TRBD1 agrees at 9 bases. The CDR3 loop spans 15 amino acids. CDR1 is LNHNV and CDR2 is YYDKDF in the germline V gene (reference sequence). V shed 6 bases and J 6 bases; nucleotides not matched to a gene: 12. The CDR3 DNA reads as TGTGCCACCAGGGGCTGGGACAGGGAGGTCTCCGAGCAGTACTTC. Protein: CATRGWDREVSEQYF. Using reference TRBV15 and TRBJ2-7 for the parts outside the CDR3, the full variable domain is DAMVIQNPRYQVTQFGKPVTLSCSQTLNHNVMYWYQQKSSQAPKLLFHYYDKDFNNEADTPDNFQSRRPNTSFCFLDIRSPGLGDTAMYLCATRGWDREVSEQYFGPGTRLTVT.

In nucleotides, the CDR3 is TGTGCCAGCCGCGGGGGGGCCCACAATGAGCAGTTCTTC. It codes for CASRGGAHNEQFF. The gene calls are TRBV6-7 and TRBJ2-1, with 9 bases fitting TRBD2. TRBV6-7 is identified as an open reading frame with a role that is uncertain. Germline trimming cut 8 bases from V and 5 bases from J; bases unmatched to any gene: 4. The CDR3 loop spans 13 amino acids.

This clone is a singleton in its sample. The rearrangement joins TRBV7-9 to TRBJ2-1; TRBD1 is a possible D gene (5 bases). There are 12 residues in the CDR3. Looked up from germline, CDR1 is SEHNR and CDR2 is FQNEAQ (reference sequence). The V end lost 2 bases, the J end lost 8 bases, and 7 bases lay between the germline ends. CDR3 sequence (DNA): TGTGCCAGCAGCTTAAAGGGGTATGAGCAGTTCTTC. It translates to CASSLKGYEQFF.

As for this clone: Other nucleotide sequences from this sample produce the same CDR3. The genes are TRBV10-3 and TRBJ2-7; possibly TRBD1 for D (6 bases). The CDR3 has 12 residues. Germline CDR1 and CDR2: ENHRY and SYGVKD. The germline V and J ends were trimmed by 4 bases and 3 bases, with 7 bases remaining between them. The CDR3 sequence: CAISGTDYEQYF. CDR3 sequence (DNA): TGTGCCATCAGTGGGACAGACTACGAGCAGTACTTC.

In its sample, this clone was seen once. The chain couples TRBV29-1 to TRBJ1-2; TRBD1 is a possible D gene (5 bases). Trimming took 4 bases from V and 5 from J, leaving 11 bases between them. CDR1 is SQVTM and CDR2 is ANQGSEA in the germline V gene. The CDR3 runs to 12 residues. CDR3 bases: TGCAGCGTTGTGGGGGACGGATATGGCTACACCTTC. Residues: CSVVGDGYGYTF.

This clone appeared a single time. V is TRBV27 and J is TRBJ2-7, with TRBD2 identical over 11 bases. The V segment lost 8 bases and the J segment 1 base; nucleotides outside the gene matches: 7. The CDR3 covers 15 residues. Germline CDR1 and CDR2: MNHEY and SMNVEV (reference sequence). DNA of the CDR3: TGTGCCAGCCAACTTCTAGCGGGGGGATCCTACGAGCAGTACTTC. Amino acids: CASQLLAGGSYEQYF.

The chain couples TRBV6-4 to TRBJ1-5, with TRBD1 matching over 11 bases. The CDR3 totals 18 residues. The junction had 9 bases not matched to a gene; V was cut back by 5 bases and J by 0 bases. Germline V gene sequence: CDR1 MRHNA, CDR2 SNTAGT. CDR3 bases: TGTGCCAGCAGTACCGGACAGGGGGCCTATTATAGCAATCAGCCCCAGCATTTT. Amino acids: CASSTGQGAYYSNQPQHF.

The chain employs TRBV21-1 and TRBJ2-7; the table's D call of TRBD1 was not tested on the DNA. TRBV21-1 is an annotated pseudogene. The CDR3 is made up of 16 amino acids. The CDR3 bases are TGTGCCAGCAGCAGTCAGGTAGGACAGGGGGTTGACGAGCAGTACTTC. This sequence encodes CASSSQVGQGVDEQYF.

V and J are TRBV6-6 and TRBJ1-1; possible D gene TRBD1, 5 bases. In germline, CDR1 is MNHNY, CDR2 SVGAGI (reference sequence). Trimming cost V 5 bases and J 1 base, with 14 bases left between them. The CDR3 contains 15 residues. CDR3 in amino acids: CASSRGGTRNTEAFF. CDR3 nucleotide sequence: TGTGCCAGCAGTCGAGGCGGGACTAGGAACACTGAAGCTTTCTTT.

J is TRBJ1-3 and V is TRBV5-1; TRBD1 might be the D (5 bases). The germline V gene encodes CDR1 SGHRS and CDR2 YFSETQ. V dropped 4 bases and J dropped 0 bases, with 17 bases sitting between them. The CDR3 spans 17 residues. The CDR3: CASSGGVEGRSGNTIYF. CDR3 nucleotides: TGCGCCAGCAGCGGAGGGGTAGAGGGGCGCTCTGGAAACACCATATATTTT.

This clone was detected once. This rearrangement joins TRBV6-6 to TRBJ2-7; possible D gene TRBD2, 5 bases. Germline V lookup: CDR1 MNHNY, CDR2 SVGAGI (reference sequence). Trimming took off 0 bases at V and 9 bases at J, with 12 bases between the two ends. The CDR3 extends over 13 amino acids. In DNA form, the CDR3 reads TGTGCCAGCAGTTACTCTAGCGAAACGGGGCAGTACTTC. It yields the protein CASSYSSETGQYF.

This sequence joins TRBV5-1 and TRBJ2-3; D unresolved. Germline V gives CDR1 SGHRS, CDR2 YFSETQ. The V gene lost 4 bases and the J gene lost 6 bases, with 12 bases spanning the gap. This CDR3 has 13 residues. The CDR3 nucleotides read TGCGCCAGCAGCGTATCTGTGGCGGATACGCAGTATTTT. Protein sequence: CASSVSVADTQYF.

This clone appeared a few times. The chain couples TRBV2 to TRBJ1-2; 9 bases agree with TRBD1. CDR1 and CDR2 from the germline V gene are SNHLY and FYNNEI. The junction had 5 bases not matched to a gene; V was cut back by 4 bases and J by 5 bases. This CDR3 is 14 amino acids long. CDR3 residues: CASSAIDRGYGYTF. For the CDR3, the DNA is TGTGCCAGCAGTGCGATTGACAGGGGGTATGGCTACACCTTC.

The rearrangement joins TRBV5-1 to TRBJ2-1; D call uncertain. Per the germline V gene, CDR1 is SGHRS and CDR2 is YFSETQ. The CDR3 length is 14 residues. V gave up 2 bases and J gave up 5 bases, with 11 bases separating them. The CDR3, as DNA: TGCGCCAGCAGCTTAGGACCCATCAACAATGAGCAGTTCTTC. It specifies CASSLGPINNEQFF.

This rearrangement joins TRBV5-1 to TRBJ2-7, with 12 nucleotides matching TRBD1. After removal of 4 bases from V and 4 bases from J, the junction contained 6 bases not matched to a gene. The germline V gene has CDR1 SGHRS and CDR2 YFSETQ. The CDR3 consists of 15 residues. CDR3 bases: TGCGCCAGCAGCACGGGACAGGGGGCGACGTACGAGCAGTACTTC. This sequence encodes CASSTGQGATYEQYF.

J is TRBJ1-2 and V is TRBV14; maybe TRBD1 (5 bases). Trimming cost V 1 base and J 4 bases, with 13 bases left between them. This CDR3 has 15 residues. Germline CDR1 is SGHDN and CDR2 is FVKESK. CDR3 region: CASSQVRGPIYGYTF. The CDR3 region has the DNA TGTGCCAGCAGCCAAGTCCGGGGACCGATCTATGGCTACACCTTC.

By share, this clone counts as medium-sized. V usage is TRBV18 and J usage is TRBJ1-2; weak D call: TRBD1 (6 bases). Germline V gives CDR1 KGHSH, CDR2 LQKENI. CDR3 length: 13 residues. Deletions cut 4 bases from V and 7 bases from J, with 13 bases between. This CDR3 is CASSQGMDSGYTF. For the CDR3, the DNA is TGTGCCAGCTCACAAGGGATGGACAGTGGCTACACCTTC.

The V and J genes are TRBV29-1 and TRBJ2-5, with 7 bases identical to TRBD2. CDR3 length: 13 amino acids. After removal of 3 bases from V and 4 bases from J, the junction contained 5 bases not matched to a gene. Looked up from germline, CDR1 is SQVTM and CDR2 is ANQGSEA. This CDR3 reads CSVEGREGETQYF. The CDR3 region has the DNA TGCAGCGTTGAGGGCAGGGAGGGAGAGACCCAGTACTTC.

The gene calls are TRBV7-9 and TRBJ1-5, with D tentatively TRBD1 (5 bases). CDR3 length: 18 residues. The V and J ends lost 3 bases and 0 bases respectively, with 18 bases between them. Germline V gene sequence: CDR1 SEHNR, CDR2 FQNEAQ (reference sequence). The DNA of the CDR3 is TGTGCCAGCAGCTTCTGGGACGGACCACCTTATAGCAATCAGCCCCAGCATTTT. It encodes CASSFWDGPPYSNQPQHF. Combining the CDR3 with reference TRBV7-9 and TRBJ1-5 gives the whole variable domain DTGVSQNPRHKITKRGQNVTFRCDPISEHNRLYWYRQTLGQGPEFLTYFQNEAQLEKSRLLSDRFSAERPKGSFSTLEIQRTEQGDSAMYLCASSFWDGPPYSNQPQHFGDGTRLSIL.

V is TRBV5-5 and J is TRBJ1-2; TRBD1 might be the D (5 bases). Between the trimmed V and J ends, which lost 0 bases and 2 bases, there was a span of 11 bases. CDR1 and CDR2 (germline): SGHKS, YYEKEE (reference sequence). The CDR3 sequence is 15 residues long. The CDR3 sequence is CASSLEGGANYGYTF. CDR3 coding DNA: TGTGCCAGCAGCTTGGAGGGAGGGGCAAACTATGGCTACACCTTC.

J is TRBJ2-7 and V is TRBV5-7; no clear D gene. TRBV5-7 is an open reading frame whose function is uncertain. CDR3 length equals 11 residues. Trimming removed 3 bases from V and 0 bases from J, with 1 base in between. CDR3: CASSCSYEQYF. CDR3 nucleotide sequence: TGTGCCAGCAGCTGCTCCTACGAGCAGTACTTC.

The chain uses TRBV4-2 and TRBJ2-2; D unclear. Germline V lookup: CDR1 LGHNA, CDR2 YNFKEQ. CDR3 size: 14 residues. The ends were cut back, 0 bases at V and 5 bases at J, with 7 bases in the middle. CDR3 amino acids: CASSQDPRTGELFF. In nucleotides, the CDR3 is TGTGCCAGCAGCCAAGATCCCCGGACCGGGGAGCTGTTTTTT.

The chain links TRBV5-1 to TRBJ2-4, with a weak D call TRBD2 (6 bases). Trimming stripped 0 bases from V and 0 bases from J, with 16 bases between. The germline gives CDR1 SGHRS, CDR2 YFSETQ. CDR3 size: 18 residues. The CDR3 loop reads CASSLVAAGLGAKNIQYF. In DNA form, the CDR3 reads TGCGCCAGCAGCTTGGTAGCGGCAGGCCTTGGAGCCAAAAACATTCAGTACTTC.

The table lists this clone with a count of one. The chain uses TRBV5-4 and TRBJ2-4; 8 nucleotides line up with TRBD2. The germline V gene encodes CDR1 SGHNT and CDR2 YYREEE (reference sequence). The ends lost 4 bases at V and 5 bases at J; junction bases unmatched: 5. This CDR3 region has 14 residues. CDR3 sequence: CASSVPGGENIQYF. CDR3 DNA sequence: TGTGCCAGCAGCGTTCCGGGGGGGGAAAACATTCAGTACTTC.

This chain links TRBV2 with TRBJ1-1, with 9 nucleotides matching TRBD1. Germline-derived CDR1 and CDR2 are SNHLY and FYNNEI. This CDR3 is 14 amino acids long. The J segment lost 5 bases and the V segment lost 6 bases, leaving 7 bases of the junction unmatched. For the CDR3, the DNA is TGTGCCAGCAGGGGGGACAGGGAGGGAACTGAAGCTTTCTTT. This codes for CASRGDREGTEAFF.

V is TRBV18 and J is TRBJ1-3; D is undetermined. V lost 5 bases to trimming and J lost 0 bases, with 11 bases between them. Looked up from germline, CDR1 is KGHSH and CDR2 is LQKENI. This CDR3 is built from 15 residues. The CDR3 DNA sequence: TGTGCCAGCTCAGTCGGGCTTTTCTCTGGAAACACCATATATTTT. Amino acid sequence: CASSVGLFSGNTIYF.

This chain joins TRBV5-1 and TRBJ2-1; D call uncertain. This CDR3 is 13 amino acids long. From germline, CDR1 is SGHRS and CDR2 YFSETQ. The V gene lost 0 bases and the J gene lost 16 bases, with 17 bases spanning the gap. CDR3 sequence reads: CASSLGSASVSFF. CDR3 DNA sequence: TGCGCCAGCAGCTTGGGGAGTGCCTCAGTCTCCTTCTTC.